These T cell receptor beta chains were read from a single sample in a study of CD8 T cells in ankylosing spondylitis. TCRdb reprocessed the 5' RACE reads via MiXCR and lists one record per CDR3 protein. The sample holds 100,000 to 150,000 distinct CDR3 sequences, more than 15% seen once. Material: blood, either unsorted or a sorted T cell fraction (not recorded which). These receptors came from a male donor with ankylosing spondylitis. CDR3s include the opening cysteine and the closing phenylalanine or tryptophan. A D gene is named only where the DNA matches it firmly. A row's size may be missing; if present it is once, few, many or a size class.

v_call: TRBV4-1
d_call: NA
j_call: TRBJ1-1
clone_size: NA
cdr3_aa: CASSQAILMNTEAFF
cdr3_nt: TGCGCCAGCAGCCAGGCGATTCTTATGAACACTGAAGCTTTCTTT

v_call: TRBV20-1
d_call: NA
j_call: TRBJ2-7
clone_size: NA
cdr3_aa: CSAREEGLTYEQYF
cdr3_nt: TGCAGTGCTAGAGAGGAAGGGCTAACCTACGAGCAGTACTTC

v_call: TRBV5-1
d_call: NA
j_call: TRBJ1-1
clone_size: NA
cdr3_aa: CASSWGEAGVNTEAFF
cdr3_nt: TGCGCCAGCAGTTGGGGAGAAGCAGGGGTGAACACTGAAGCTTTCTTT

v_call: TRBV5-1
d_call: TRBD1
j_call: TRBJ2-1
clone_size: few
cdr3_aa: CASSLAGGTGTGYEQFF
cdr3_nt: TGCGCCAGCAGCTTGGCCGGTGGGACAGGGACGGGCTATGAGCAGTTCTTC

v_call: TRBV19
d_call: TRBD1
j_call: TRBJ2-7
clone_size: few
cdr3_aa: CASSIGQGYEQYF
cdr3_nt: TGTGCCAGTAGTATAGGACAGGGCTACGAGCAGTACTTC

v_call: TRBV20-1
d_call: NA
j_call: TRBJ2-1
clone_size: NA
cdr3_aa: CSWGQERYNEQFF
cdr3_nt: TGCAGCTGGGGGCAGGAACGCTACAATGAGCAGTTCTTC

v_call: TRBV5-1
d_call: TRBD1
j_call: TRBJ2-5
clone_size: NA
cdr3_aa: CASRLTGGPQETQYF
cdr3_nt: TGCGCCAGCAGGTTGACAGGGGGCCCGCAAGAGACCCAGTACTTC

v_call: TRBV28
d_call: TRBD2
j_call: TRBJ2-7
clone_size: few
cdr3_aa: CASSFTSGIYEQYF
cdr3_nt: TGTGCCAGCAGTTTTACTAGCGGGATCTACGAGCAGTACTTC

v_call: TRBV29-1
d_call: TRBD1
j_call: TRBJ2-5
clone_size: few
cdr3_aa: CSVGGQGILETQYF
cdr3_nt: TGCAGCGTTGGGGGACAGGGGATACTAGAGACCCAGTACTTC

v_call: TRBV6-5
d_call: TRBD2
j_call: TRBJ2-7
clone_size: NA
cdr3_aa: CASSYKLAGRYEQYF
cdr3_nt: TGTGCCAGCAGTTACAAACTAGCGGGAAGGTACGAGCAGTACTTC

v_call: TRBV10-3
d_call: NA
j_call: TRBJ2-1
clone_size: many
cdr3_aa: CAISELSGISYNEQFF
cdr3_nt: TGTGCCATCAGTGAGTTGTCAGGTATCTCCTACAATGAGCAGTTCTTC

v_call: TRBV4-1
d_call: NA
j_call: TRBJ2-3
clone_size: NA
cdr3_aa: CASSWAADTQYF
cdr3_nt: TGCGCCAGCTCCTGGGCGGCGGATACGCAGTATTTT

v_call: TRBV28
d_call: TRBD1
j_call: TRBJ1-5
clone_size: NA
cdr3_aa: CASSWTGSPQPQHF
cdr3_nt: TGTGCCAGCAGTTGGACAGGGTCCCCTCAGCCCCAGCATTTT

v_call: TRBV20-1
d_call: TRBD2
j_call: TRBJ2-2
clone_size: many
cdr3_aa: CSARSVAGGTGELFF
cdr3_nt: TGCAGTGCTAGATCGGTAGCGGGAGGGACCGGGGAGCTGTTTTTT

v_call: TRBV4-2
d_call: TRBD2
j_call: TRBJ2-3
clone_size: NA
cdr3_aa: CASSFQPGGRGADTQYF
cdr3_nt: TGTGCCAGCAGCTTTCAACCAGGCGGGAGAGGGGCAGATACGCAGTATTTT

v_call: TRBV28
d_call: TRBD2
j_call: TRBJ2-7
clone_size: many
cdr3_aa: CATTGLADYEQYF
cdr3_nt: TGTGCCACCACGGGACTAGCGGACTACGAGCAGTACTTC

v_call: TRBV20-1
d_call: NA
j_call: TRBJ2-7
clone_size: NA
cdr3_aa: CSARDLRGLYEQYF
cdr3_nt: TGCAGTGCTAGAGATTTAAGGGGCCTTTACGAGCAGTACTTC

v_call: TRBV20-1
d_call: NA
j_call: TRBJ1-2
clone_size: NA
cdr3_aa: CSARDDPDPSNYGYTF
cdr3_nt: TGCAGTGCTAGAGATGACCCAGACCCTTCTAACTATGGCTACACCTTC

v_call: TRBV7-9
d_call: NA
j_call: TRBJ2-1
clone_size: few
cdr3_aa: CASSPEVWRQFF
cdr3_nt: TGTGCCAGCAGCCCAGAGGTTTGGCGGCAGTTCTTC

v_call: TRBV27
d_call: TRBD2
j_call: TRBJ2-1
clone_size: few
cdr3_aa: CASSHGTSGSYNEQFF
cdr3_nt: TGTGCCAGCAGCCACGGGACTAGCGGGAGTTACAATGAGCAGTTCTTC

v_call: TRBV7-9
d_call: TRBD1
j_call: TRBJ2-3
clone_size: few
cdr3_aa: CASSPGQGHTDTQYF
cdr3_nt: TGTGCCAGCAGCCCGGGACAGGGTCATACAGATACGCAGTATTTT

v_call: TRBV7-6
d_call: NA
j_call: TRBJ2-1
clone_size: NA
cdr3_aa: CASTAPGYNEQFF
cdr3_nt: TGTGCCAGCACCGCCCCTGGCTACAATGAGCAGTTCTTC

v_call: TRBV7-9
d_call: TRBD1
j_call: TRBJ2-1
clone_size: NA
cdr3_aa: CASSSKTGGGSYNEQFF
cdr3_nt: TGTGCCAGCAGCTCCAAGACAGGGGGAGGCTCCTACAATGAGCAGTTCTTC

v_call: TRBV27
d_call: TRBD2
j_call: TRBJ2-2
clone_size: few
cdr3_aa: CASSPGRGGLAVGELFF
cdr3_nt: TGTGCCAGCAGTCCCGGGAGGGGGGGGCTAGCCGTCGGGGAGCTGTTTTTT

v_call: TRBV5-1
d_call: TRBD1
j_call: TRBJ2-2
clone_size: NA
cdr3_aa: CASSRTGTGITGELFF
cdr3_nt: TGCGCCAGCAGCCGTACCGGGACAGGGATCACCGGGGAGCTGTTTTTT

v_call: TRBV12-3/TRBV12-4
d_call: TRBD2
j_call: TRBJ2-2
clone_size: many
cdr3_aa: CASSSRGSNTGELFF
cdr3_nt: TGTGCCAGCAGTTCCCGCGGGAGTAATACCGGGGAGCTGTTTTTT

v_call: TRBV29-1
d_call: NA
j_call: TRBJ2-1
clone_size: many
cdr3_aa: CSVSGSYNEQFF
cdr3_nt: TGCAGCGTCTCGGGCTCCTACAATGAGCAGTTCTTC

v_call: TRBV20-1
d_call: NA
j_call: TRBJ2-7
clone_size: NA
cdr3_aa: CSARGSDLPHEQYF
cdr3_nt: TGCAGTGCTAGAGGTTCTGATCTTCCTCACGAGCAGTACTTC

v_call: TRBV7-9
d_call: TRBD1
j_call: TRBJ1-5
clone_size: few
cdr3_aa: CASSQGGAGNQPQHF
cdr3_nt: TGTGCCAGCAGCCAAGGGGGCGCGGGCAATCAGCCCCAGCATTTT

v_call: TRBV5-1
d_call: NA
j_call: TRBJ2-7
clone_size: NA
cdr3_aa: CASSLAGLEQYF
cdr3_nt: TGCGCCAGCAGCTTGGCCGGTCTGGAGCAGTACTTC

v_call: TRBV12-3/TRBV12-4
d_call: TRBD2
j_call: TRBJ2-7
clone_size: NA
cdr3_aa: CASSQASGSPYEQYF
cdr3_nt: TGTGCCAGCAGCCAGGCTAGCGGGAGTCCCTACGAGCAGTACTTC

v_call: TRBV11-3
d_call: TRBD2
j_call: TRBJ2-1
clone_size: NA
cdr3_aa: CASSVTSGKSYNEQFF
cdr3_nt: TGTGCCAGCAGCGTGACTAGCGGGAAATCCTACAATGAGCAGTTCTTC

v_call: TRBV5-6
d_call: TRBD2
j_call: TRBJ2-2
clone_size: few
cdr3_aa: CASSLHLAGVTGELFF
cdr3_nt: TGTGCCAGCAGCTTGCACCTAGCGGGAGTAACCGGGGAGCTGTTTTTT

v_call: TRBV29-1
d_call: TRBD2
j_call: TRBJ2-7
clone_size: few
cdr3_aa: CSVELGGSSYEQYF
cdr3_nt: TGCAGCGTTGAATTAGGCGGGAGCTCCTACGAGCAGTACTTC

v_call: TRBV29-1
d_call: NA
j_call: TRBJ1-4
clone_size: many
cdr3_aa: CSVVDATNEKLFF
cdr3_nt: TGCAGCGTTGTGGACGCAACTAATGAAAAACTGTTTTTT

v_call: TRBV27
d_call: TRBD2
j_call: TRBJ2-1
clone_size: NA
cdr3_aa: CASSLEREGNEQFF
cdr3_nt: TGTGCCAGCAGTTTGGAGCGGGAGGGCAATGAGCAGTTCTTC

v_call: TRBV4-1
d_call: NA
j_call: TRBJ1-2
clone_size: NA
cdr3_aa: CASSHQRDYGYTF
cdr3_nt: TGCGCCAGCAGCCACCAACGGGACTATGGCTACACCTTC

v_call: TRBV11-1
d_call: TRBD2
j_call: TRBJ2-7
clone_size: NA
cdr3_aa: CASSPRVGTTYEQYF
cdr3_nt: TGTGCCAGCAGCCCTAGAGTTGGGACTACATACGAGCAGTACTTC

v_call: TRBV4-1
d_call: NA
j_call: TRBJ2-2
clone_size: NA
cdr3_aa: CASSHRGGAENTGELFF
cdr3_nt: TGCGCCAGCAGCCACCGAGGGGGAGCGGAGAACACCGGGGAGCTGTTTTTT

v_call: TRBV7-9
d_call: TRBD1
j_call: TRBJ2-7
clone_size: few
cdr3_aa: CASLLGTGNSYEQYF
cdr3_nt: TGTGCCAGCCTCCTAGGGACAGGGAATTCCTACGAGCAGTACTTC

v_call: TRBV9
d_call: NA
j_call: TRBJ2-7
clone_size: NA
cdr3_aa: CASSVADSAEQYF
cdr3_nt: TGTGCCAGCAGCGTGGCTGACAGTGCCGAGCAGTACTTC

v_call: TRBV29-1
d_call: NA
j_call: TRBJ2-3
clone_size: many
cdr3_aa: CSVEWFSLSPTDTQYF
cdr3_nt: TGCAGCGTTGAATGGTTCAGTCTCTCACCCACAGATACGCAGTATTTT

v_call: TRBV20-1
d_call: NA
j_call: TRBJ1-2
clone_size: few
cdr3_aa: CSAALLNGYTF
cdr3_nt: TGCAGTGCCGCCCTGTTAAATGGCTACACCTTC

v_call: TRBV28
d_call: NA
j_call: TRBJ2-7
clone_size: NA
cdr3_aa: CASIRVGSMEQYF
cdr3_nt: TGTGCCAGCATAAGGGTAGGATCAATGGAGCAGTACTTC

v_call: TRBV29-1
d_call: NA
j_call: TRBJ2-3
clone_size: NA
cdr3_aa: CSVDLTGERTDTQYF
cdr3_nt: TGCAGCGTTGACCTAACGGGAGAACGGACAGATACGCAGTATTTT

v_call: TRBV12-3/TRBV12-4
d_call: NA
j_call: TRBJ1-6
clone_size: NA
cdr3_aa: CASSSTDSSYNSPLHF
cdr3_nt: TGTGCCAGCAGCTCTACTGACAGCTCCTATAATTCACCCCTCCACTTT

v_call: TRBV24-1
d_call: TRBD2
j_call: TRBJ2-1
clone_size: few
cdr3_aa: CATSEAGTSGSYYNEQFF
cdr3_nt: TGTGCCACCAGTGAAGCCGGGACTAGCGGGAGCTACTACAATGAGCAGTTCTTC

v_call: TRBV20-1
d_call: NA
j_call: TRBJ2-7
clone_size: NA
cdr3_aa: CSAKTGMNYEQYF
cdr3_nt: TGCAGTGCAAAAACAGGGATGAACTACGAGCAGTACTTC

v_call: TRBV24-1
d_call: TRBD1
j_call: TRBJ2-2
clone_size: few
cdr3_aa: CATSDTDRGPYTGELFF
cdr3_nt: TGTGCCACCAGTGATACGGACAGGGGCCCGTACACCGGGGAGCTGTTTTTT

v_call: TRBV7-6
d_call: TRBD1
j_call: TRBJ2-7
clone_size: many
cdr3_aa: CASSLVGQAVHEQYF
cdr3_nt: TGTGCCAGCAGCTTAGTGGGACAGGCTGTCCACGAGCAGTACTTC

v_call: TRBV7-9
d_call: TRBD2
j_call: TRBJ2-1
clone_size: NA
cdr3_aa: CASSPQQAGGPREQFF
cdr3_nt: TGTGCCAGCAGCCCCCAGCAGGCGGGAGGGCCCAGAGAGCAGTTCTTC

v_call: TRBV24-1
d_call: NA
j_call: TRBJ2-1
clone_size: NA
cdr3_aa: CATRGSSYNEQFF
cdr3_nt: TGTGCCACTCGGGGGAGCTCCTACAATGAGCAGTTCTTC

v_call: TRBV7-6
d_call: NA
j_call: TRBJ2-1
clone_size: NA
cdr3_aa: CASSWEVGGGALNEQFF
cdr3_nt: TGTGCCAGCAGCTGGGAAGTAGGGGGGGGCGCCCTCAATGAGCAGTTCTTC

v_call: TRBV2
d_call: NA
j_call: TRBJ2-1
clone_size: NA
cdr3_aa: CASFALGNEQFF
cdr3_nt: TGTGCCAGCTTTGCATTGGGCAATGAGCAGTTCTTC

v_call: TRBV3-1
d_call: NA
j_call: TRBJ1-2
clone_size: NA
cdr3_aa: CASSQAVRINYGYTF
cdr3_nt: TGTGCCAGCAGCCAAGCGGTACGGATTAACTATGGCTACACCTTC